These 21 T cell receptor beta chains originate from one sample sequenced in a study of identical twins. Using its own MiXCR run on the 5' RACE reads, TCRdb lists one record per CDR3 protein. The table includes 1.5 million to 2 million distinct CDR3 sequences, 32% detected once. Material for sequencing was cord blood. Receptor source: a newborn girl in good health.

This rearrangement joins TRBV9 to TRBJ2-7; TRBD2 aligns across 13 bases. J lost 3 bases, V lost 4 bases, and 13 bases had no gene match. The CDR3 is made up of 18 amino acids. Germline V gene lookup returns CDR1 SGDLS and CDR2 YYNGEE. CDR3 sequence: CASSPHIQLAGGLYEQYF. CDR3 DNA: TGTGCCAGCAGCCCTCACATCCAACTAGCGGGGGGGCTCTACGAGCAGTACTTC. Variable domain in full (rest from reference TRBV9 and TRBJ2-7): DSGVTQTPKHLITATGQRVTLRCSPRSGDLSVYWYQQSLDQGLQFLIQYYNGEERAKGNILERFSAQQFPDLHSELNLSSLELGDSALYFCASSPHIQLAGGLYEQYFGPGTRLTVT.

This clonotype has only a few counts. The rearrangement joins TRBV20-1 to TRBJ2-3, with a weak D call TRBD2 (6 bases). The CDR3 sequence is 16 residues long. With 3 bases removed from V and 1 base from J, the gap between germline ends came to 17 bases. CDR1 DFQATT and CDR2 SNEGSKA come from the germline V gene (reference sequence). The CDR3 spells CSASQAGKAGTDTQYF. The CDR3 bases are TGCAGTGCTAGTCAGGCGGGAAAGGCGGGCACAGATACGCAGTATTTT.

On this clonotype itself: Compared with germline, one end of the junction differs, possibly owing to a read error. CDR3 nucleotide sequence: TGTGCCTGCAGCCATCGACAGGGGCCAGCTTTCTTT. It codes for CACSHRQGPAFF. The rearrangement uses TRBV3-1 and TRBJ1-1, with 8 bases identical to TRBD1. Germline CDR1 and CDR2: LGHDT and YNNKEL (reference sequence). This CDR3 spans 12 amino acids.

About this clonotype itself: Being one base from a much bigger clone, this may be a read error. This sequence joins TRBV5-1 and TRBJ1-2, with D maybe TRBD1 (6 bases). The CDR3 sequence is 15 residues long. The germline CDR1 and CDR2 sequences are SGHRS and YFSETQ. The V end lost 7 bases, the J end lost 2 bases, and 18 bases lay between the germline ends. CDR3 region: CASGASTGANYGYTF. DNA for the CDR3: TGCGCCAGCGGAGCCTCGACAGGAGCCAACTATGGCTACACCTTC. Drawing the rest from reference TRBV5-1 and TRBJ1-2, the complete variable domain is KAGVTQTPRYLIKTRGQQVTLSCSPISGHRSVSWYQQTPGQGLQFLFEYFSETQRNKGNFPGRFSGRQFSNSRSEMNVSTLELGDSALYLCASGASTGANYGYTFGSGTRLTVV.

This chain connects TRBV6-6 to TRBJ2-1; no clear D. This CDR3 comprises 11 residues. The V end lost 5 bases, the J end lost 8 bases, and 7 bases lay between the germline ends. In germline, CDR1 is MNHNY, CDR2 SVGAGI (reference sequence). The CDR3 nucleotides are TGTGCCAGCAGTACCCGGGATGAGCAGTTCTTC. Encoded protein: CASSTRDEQFF.

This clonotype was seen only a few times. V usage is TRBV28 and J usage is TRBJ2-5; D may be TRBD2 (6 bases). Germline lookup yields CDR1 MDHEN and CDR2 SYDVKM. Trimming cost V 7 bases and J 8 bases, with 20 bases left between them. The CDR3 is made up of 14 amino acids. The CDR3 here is CASTARSHGRTQYF. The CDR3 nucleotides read TGTGCCAGCACCGCCCGGTCACACGGGAGAACCCAGTACTTC.

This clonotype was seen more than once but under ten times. CDR3 DNA: TGTGCCAGCTCACCACAGGGGGAAACGGGTACGCAGTATTTT. Translation gives CASSPQGETGTQYF. The gene calls are TRBV18 and TRBJ2-3, with a possible D match to TRBD1 (6 bases). V shed 1 base and J shed 8 bases, with 13 bases lying between them. The germline gives CDR1 KGHSH, CDR2 LQKENI. The CDR3 has 14 residues.

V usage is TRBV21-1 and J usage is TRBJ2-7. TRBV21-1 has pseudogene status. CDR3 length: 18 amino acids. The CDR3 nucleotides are TGTGCCAGCAGCAAACTACACCCAAGGCTGTACGTTCCATACGAGCAGTACTTC. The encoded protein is CASSKLHPRLYVPYEQYF.

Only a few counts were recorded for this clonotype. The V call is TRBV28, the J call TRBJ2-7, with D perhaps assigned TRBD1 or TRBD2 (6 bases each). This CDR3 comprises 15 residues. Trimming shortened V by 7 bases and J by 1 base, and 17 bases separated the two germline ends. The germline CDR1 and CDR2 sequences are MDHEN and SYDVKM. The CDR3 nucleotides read TGTGCCAGCACCCCGGATAGGGGGAGGTCCTACGAGCAGTACTTC. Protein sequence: CASTPDRGRSYEQYF.

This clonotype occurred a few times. The CDR3 loop reads CASTRGPYGYTF. CDR3 DNA: TGTGCCAGCACCCGGGGGCCCTATGGCTACACCTTC. The genes are TRBV6-2 or TRBV6-3 and TRBJ1-2; D might be TRBD1 (6 bases). Germline CDR1 is MNHEY and CDR2 is SVGEGT. V was trimmed by 7 bases and J by 4 bases, leaving 10 bases between them. This CDR3 is built from 12 residues.

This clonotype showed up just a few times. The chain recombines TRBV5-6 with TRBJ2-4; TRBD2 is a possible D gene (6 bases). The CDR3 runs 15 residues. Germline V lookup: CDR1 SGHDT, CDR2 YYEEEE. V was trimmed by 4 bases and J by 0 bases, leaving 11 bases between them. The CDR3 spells CASSRGFLAKNIQYF. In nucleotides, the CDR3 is TGTGCCAGCAGCCGGGGGTTCCTAGCCAAAAACATTCAGTACTTC.

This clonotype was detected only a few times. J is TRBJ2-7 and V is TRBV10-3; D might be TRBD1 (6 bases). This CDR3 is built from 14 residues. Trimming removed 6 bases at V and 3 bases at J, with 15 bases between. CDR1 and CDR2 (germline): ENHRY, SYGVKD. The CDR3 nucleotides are TGTGCCATCAGAGACGACAGGCTTCACTACGAGCAGTACTTC. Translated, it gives CAIRDDRLHYEQYF.

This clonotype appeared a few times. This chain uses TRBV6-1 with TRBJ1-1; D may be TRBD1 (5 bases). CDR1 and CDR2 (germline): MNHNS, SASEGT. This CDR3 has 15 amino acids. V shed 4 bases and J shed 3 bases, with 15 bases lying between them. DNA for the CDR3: TGTGCCAGCAGTGCCCCCGTGGGAGGGGACACTGAAGCTTTCTTT. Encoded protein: CASSAPVGGDTEAFF.

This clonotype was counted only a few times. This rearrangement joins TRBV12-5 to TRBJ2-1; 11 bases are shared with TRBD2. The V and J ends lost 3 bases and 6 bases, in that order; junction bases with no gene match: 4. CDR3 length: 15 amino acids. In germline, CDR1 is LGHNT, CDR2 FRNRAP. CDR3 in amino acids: CASGFSGRGFNEQFF. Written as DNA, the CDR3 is TGTGCTAGTGGTTTTAGCGGGAGGGGTTTCAATGAGCAGTTCTTC.

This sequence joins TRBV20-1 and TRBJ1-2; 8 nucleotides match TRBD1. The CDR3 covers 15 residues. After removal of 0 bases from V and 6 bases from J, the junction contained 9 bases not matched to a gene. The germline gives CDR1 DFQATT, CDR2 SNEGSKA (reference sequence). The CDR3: CSARDGYGQGDGYTF. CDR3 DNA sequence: TGCAGTGCTAGAGATGGATATGGACAGGGAGATGGCTACACCTTC.

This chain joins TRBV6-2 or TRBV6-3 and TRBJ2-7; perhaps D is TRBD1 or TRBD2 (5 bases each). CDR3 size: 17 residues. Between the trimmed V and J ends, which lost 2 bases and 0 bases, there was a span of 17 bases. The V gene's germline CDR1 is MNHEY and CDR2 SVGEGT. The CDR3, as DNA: TGTGCCAGCAGTTACCCGAGGGTCGGGGCCCCCTCCTACGAGCAGTACTTC. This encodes CASSYPRVGAPSYEQYF.

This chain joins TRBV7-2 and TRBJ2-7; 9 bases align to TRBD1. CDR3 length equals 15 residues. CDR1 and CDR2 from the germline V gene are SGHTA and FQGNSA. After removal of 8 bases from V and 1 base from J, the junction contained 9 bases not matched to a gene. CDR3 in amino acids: CASVIGTGISYEQYF. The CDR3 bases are TGTGCCAGCGTAATCGGGACAGGGATATCCTACGAGCAGTACTTC.

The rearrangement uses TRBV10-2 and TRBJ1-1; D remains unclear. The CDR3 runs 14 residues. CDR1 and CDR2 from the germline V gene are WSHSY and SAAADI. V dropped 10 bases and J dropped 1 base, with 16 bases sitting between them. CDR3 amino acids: CATRPGLGNTEAFF. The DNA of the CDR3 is TGCGCCACCAGGCCGGGGTTGGGGAACACTGAAGCTTTCTTT.

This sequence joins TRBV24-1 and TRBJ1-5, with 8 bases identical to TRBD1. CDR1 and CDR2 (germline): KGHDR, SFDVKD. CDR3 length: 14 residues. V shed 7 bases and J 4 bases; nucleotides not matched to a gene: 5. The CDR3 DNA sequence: TGTGCCACCAGCCGACAGGGGCCTAATCAGCCCCAGCATTTT. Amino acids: CATSRQGPNQPQHF.

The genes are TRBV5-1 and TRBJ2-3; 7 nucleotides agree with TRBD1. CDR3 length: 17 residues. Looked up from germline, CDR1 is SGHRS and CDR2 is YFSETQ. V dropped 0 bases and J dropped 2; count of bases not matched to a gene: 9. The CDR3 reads CASSLGRTGTTTDTQYF. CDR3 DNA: TGCGCCAGCAGCTTGGGTCGGACAGGAACCACCACAGATACGCAGTATTTT.

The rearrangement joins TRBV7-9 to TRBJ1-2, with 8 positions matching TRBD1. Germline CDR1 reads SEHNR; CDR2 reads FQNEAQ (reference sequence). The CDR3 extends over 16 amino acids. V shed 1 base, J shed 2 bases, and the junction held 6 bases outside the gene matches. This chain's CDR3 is CASSLVGDRTNYGYTF. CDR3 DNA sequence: TGTGCCAGCAGCTTAGTGGGGGACAGGACCAACTATGGCTACACCTTC.